This is a list of T cell receptor beta chains from one sample in a study of blood T cell repertoires in COVID-19. Clones were sequenced by immunoSEQ multiplex PCR, and TCRdb holds only the in-frame ones, with some missing. Found here are 70,000 or so clones, 90% of them singletons; the top ten hold over 1.2%. Sample: peripheral blood. Receptors were obtained from a man aged 45-60 years with acute or convalescent COVID-19. Both conserved end residues are part of each CDR3. A D gene is named only where the DNA matches it firmly. Expanded clones get a size class; other rows say once, few or many, or leave the size out.

d_call	v_call	j_call	clone_size	cdr3_nt	cdr3_aa
-	TRBV29-1	TRBJ2-1	-	TGCAGCGTTGGGCGGGACGTCGTCTCCTACAATGAGCAGTTCTTC	CSVGRDVVSYNEQFF
-	TRBV30	TRBJ2-1	-	TGTGCCTGGAGTGGAGGTTCCTACAATGAGCAGTTCTTC	CAWSGGSYNEQFF
TRBD1	TRBV10-2	TRBJ1-1	-	TGCGCCAGCAGTGAGTGGATCACAGGGGGCGCGGAAGCTTTCTTT	CASSEWITGGAEAFF
TRBD2	TRBV28	TRBJ2-7	-	TGTGCCAGCAGACCCAGACTAGCGGGGCCCTCCTACGAGCAGTACTTC	CASRPRLAGPSYEQYF
TRBD1	TRBV7-8	TRBJ1-3	-	TGTGCCAGCAGCCCCGAGGGACAGATTTATTCCACCATATATTTT	CASSPEGQIYSTIYF
-	TRBV28	TRBJ2-7	-	TGTGCCAGCGCGGGGGCGATCCCAACGTACGAGCAGTACTTC	CASAGAIPTYEQYF
-	TRBV19	TRBJ2-3	-	TGTGCCAGTAGACTGATTTCTAGCACAGATACGCAGTATTTT	CASRLISSTDTQYF
TRBD1	TRBV4-2	TRBJ1-5	-	TGTGCCAGCAGCCAAGAGGGACAGGCCCATCAGCCCCAGCATTTT	CASSQEGQAHQPQHF
-	TRBV7-2	TRBJ2-3	-	TGTGCCAGCAGCTTTCGAGGAGATACGCAGTATTTT	CASSFRGDTQYF
-	TRBV21-1	TRBJ1-4	-	TGTGCCAGCAGCAACCGGGACAGGGGGCCCACTAATGAAAAACTGTTTTTT	CASSNRDRGPTNEKLFF
-	TRBV6-6	TRBJ1-2	-	TGTGCCAGCAGATCAGACTATGGCTACACCTTC	CASRSDYGYTF
-	TRBV18	TRBJ1-5	-	TGTGCCAGCTCGTTCAGGGATAGCAATCAGCCCCAGCATTTT	CASSFRDSNQPQHF
-	TRBV19	TRBJ1-1	-	TGTGCCAGTAGTATAGCCCGTGGAGTTAACACTGAAGCTTTCTTT	CASSIARGVNTEAFF
-	TRBV7-9	TRBJ2-7	once	TGTGCCAGCAGTGGGTTGGGGCCTACCTCGTCGTACGAGCAGTACTTC	CASSGLGPTSSYEQYF
TRBD2	TRBV9	TRBJ2-2	-	TGTGCCAGCAGCACCCCACTAGCGGGCATGAACACCGGGGAGCTGTTTTTT	CASSTPLAGMNTGELFF
TRBD1	TRBV5-6	TRBJ2-7	-	TGTGCCAGCAGCTTGGGGCCCGGGACAGGGTCGTACGAGCAGTACTTC	CASSLGPGTGSYEQYF
-	TRBV4-2	TRBJ2-7	-	TGTGCCAGCAGCCAAGAGGGCAATTCCTACGAGCAGTACTTC	CASSQEGNSYEQYF
-	TRBV19	TRBJ2-3	-	TGTGCCAGTAGTATCCCTAGGCAGCCTGGAGAGACAGATACGCAGTATTTT	CASSIPRQPGETDTQYF
TRBD1	TRBV9	TRBJ1-1	-	TGTGCCAGCAGCCTAGAGGGACAGGGACACACTGAAGCTTTCTTT	CASSLEGQGHTEAFF
-	TRBV4-3	TRBJ1-6	few	TGCGCCAGCAGCCAACAGACGGGACTCCATTCACCCCTCCACTTT	CASSQQTGLHSPLHF
-	TRBV3-1/TRBV3-2	TRBJ1-5	-	TGTGCCAGCAGCCTCAGGGCAGGGAATCAGCCCCAGCATTTT	CASSLRAGNQPQHF
-	TRBV2	TRBJ2-4	-	TGTGCCAGCAGTGTTCTAGAATCCAAAAACATTCAGTACTTC	CASSVLESKNIQYF
TRBD1	TRBV6-1	TRBJ2-7	-	TGTGCCAGCCAGAACGGACAGGTGAGCTCCTACGAGCAGTACTTC	CASQNGQVSSYEQYF
-	TRBV29-1	TRBJ1-1	few	TGCAGCGCTGAGGGGGGAGTGGTCACTGAAGCTTTCTTT	CSAEGGVVTEAFF
-	TRBV7-2	TRBJ1-1	-	TGTGCCAGCAGCTTACCCCCCCAGAACACTGAAGCTTTCTTT	CASSLPPQNTEAFF
-	TRBV18	TRBJ1-5	-	TGTGCCAGCTCACCAAGGGGGGGACGTAGCAATCAGCCCCAGCATTTT	CASSPRGGRSNQPQHF
TRBD1	TRBV12-3/TRBV12-4	TRBJ1-1	-	TGTGCCAGCAGAAGGACAGGAGCCACTGAAGCTTTCTTT	CASRRTGATEAFF
-	TRBV18	TRBJ1-1	-	TGTGCCAGCTCACCACCCACAGGGCAAAACACTGAAGCTTTCTTT	CASSPPTGQNTEAFF